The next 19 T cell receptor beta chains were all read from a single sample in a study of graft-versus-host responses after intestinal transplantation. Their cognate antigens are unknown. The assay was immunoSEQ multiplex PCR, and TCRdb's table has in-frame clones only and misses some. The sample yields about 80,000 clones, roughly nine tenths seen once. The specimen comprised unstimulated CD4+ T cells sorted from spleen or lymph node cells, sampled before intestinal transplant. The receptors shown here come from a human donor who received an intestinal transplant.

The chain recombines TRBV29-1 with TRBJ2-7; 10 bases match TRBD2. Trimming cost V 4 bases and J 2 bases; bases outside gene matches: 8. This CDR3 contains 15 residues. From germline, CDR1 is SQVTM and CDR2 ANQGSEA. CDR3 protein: CSVVPFTSGAYEQYF. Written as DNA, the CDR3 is TGCAGCGTTGTCCCCTTCACTAGCGGGGCCTACGAGCAGTACTTC.

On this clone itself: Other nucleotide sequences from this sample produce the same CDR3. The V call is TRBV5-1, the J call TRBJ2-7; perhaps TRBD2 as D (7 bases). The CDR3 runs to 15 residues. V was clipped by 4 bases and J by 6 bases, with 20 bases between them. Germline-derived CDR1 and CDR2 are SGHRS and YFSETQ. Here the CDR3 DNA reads TGCGCCAGCAGCCTCGCGTGGGGGGGGCCGGGCGAGCAGTACTTC. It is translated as CASSLAWGGPGEQYF.

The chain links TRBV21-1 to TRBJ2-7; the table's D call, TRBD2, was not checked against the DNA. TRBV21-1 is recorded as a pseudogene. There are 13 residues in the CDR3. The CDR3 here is CASGGEPIKEQYF. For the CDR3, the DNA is TGTGCCAGCGGGGGGGAGCCCATAAAGGAGCAGTACTTC.

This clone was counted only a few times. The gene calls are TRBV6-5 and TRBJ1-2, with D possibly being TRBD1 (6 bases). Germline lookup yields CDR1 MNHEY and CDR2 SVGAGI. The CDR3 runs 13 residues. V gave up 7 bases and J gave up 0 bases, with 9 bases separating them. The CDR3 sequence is CASKSGANYGYTF. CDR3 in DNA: TGTGCCAGCAAATCAGGGGCTAACTATGGCTACACCTTC.

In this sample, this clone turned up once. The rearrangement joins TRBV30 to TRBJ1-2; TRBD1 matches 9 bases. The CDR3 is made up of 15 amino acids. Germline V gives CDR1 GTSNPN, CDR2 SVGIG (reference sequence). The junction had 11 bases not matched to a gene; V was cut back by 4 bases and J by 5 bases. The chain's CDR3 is CAWTQTGTGIYGYTF. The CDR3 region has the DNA TGTGCCTGGACCCAAACCGGGACAGGGATATATGGCTACACCTTC.

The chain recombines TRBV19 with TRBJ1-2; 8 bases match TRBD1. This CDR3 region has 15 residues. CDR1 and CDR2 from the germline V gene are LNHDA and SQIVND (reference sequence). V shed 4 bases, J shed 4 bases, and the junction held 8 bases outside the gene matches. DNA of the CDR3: TGTGCCAGTAGTAGTCGGACAGGGACGTCCTATGGCTACACCTTC. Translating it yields CASSSRTGTSYGYTF.

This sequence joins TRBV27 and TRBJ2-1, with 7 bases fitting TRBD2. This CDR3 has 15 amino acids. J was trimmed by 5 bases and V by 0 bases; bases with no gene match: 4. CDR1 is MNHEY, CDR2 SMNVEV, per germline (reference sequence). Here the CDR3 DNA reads TGTGCCAGCAGTTTATCGGGGACTACGCACAATGAGCAGTTCTTC. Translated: CASSLSGTTHNEQFF.

CDR3 DNA: TGTGCCAGCAGAGGGACAGTAAACGCCGGGGAGCTGTTTTTT. Its protein is CASRGTVNAGELFF. This rearrangement joins TRBV6-1 to TRBJ2-2; TRBD1 agrees at 7 bases. The trim removed 6 bases at V and 6 bases at J, leaving 7 bases unmatched. Per the germline V gene, CDR1 is MNHNS and CDR2 is SASEGT. This CDR3 comprises 14 residues.

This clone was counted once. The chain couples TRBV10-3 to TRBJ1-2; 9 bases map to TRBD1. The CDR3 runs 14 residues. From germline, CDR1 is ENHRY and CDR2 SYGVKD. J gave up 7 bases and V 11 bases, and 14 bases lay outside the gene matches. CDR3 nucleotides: TGTGCCTCAACGAAAACCGGACAGGGGCTTGGCTACACCTTC. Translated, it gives CASTKTGQGLGYTF.

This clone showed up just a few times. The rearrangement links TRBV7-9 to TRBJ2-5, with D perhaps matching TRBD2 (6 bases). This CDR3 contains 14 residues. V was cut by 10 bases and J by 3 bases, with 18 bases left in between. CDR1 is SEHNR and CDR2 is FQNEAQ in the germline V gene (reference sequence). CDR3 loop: CANSRGGREETQYF. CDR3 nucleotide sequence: TGTGCCAACTCGCGGGGAGGTCGGGAAGAGACCCAGTACTTC.

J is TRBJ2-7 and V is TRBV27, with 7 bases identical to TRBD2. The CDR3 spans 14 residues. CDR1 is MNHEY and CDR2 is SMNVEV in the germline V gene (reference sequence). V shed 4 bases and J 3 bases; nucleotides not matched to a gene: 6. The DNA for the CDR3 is TGTGCCAGCAGTTCGGACGGGAGGCTCTACGAGCAGTACTTC. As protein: CASSSDGRLYEQYF.

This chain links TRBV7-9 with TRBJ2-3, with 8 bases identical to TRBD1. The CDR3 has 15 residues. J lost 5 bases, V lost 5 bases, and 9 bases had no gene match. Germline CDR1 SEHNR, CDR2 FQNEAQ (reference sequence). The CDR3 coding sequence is TGTGCCAGCAGCCCTGGGGACAGGCTGAAAGATACGCAGTATTTT. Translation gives CASSPGDRLKDTQYF.

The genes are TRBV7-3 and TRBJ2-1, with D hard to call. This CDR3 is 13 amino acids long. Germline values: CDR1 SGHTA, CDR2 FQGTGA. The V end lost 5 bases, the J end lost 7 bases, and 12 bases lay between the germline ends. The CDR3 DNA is TGTGCCAGCAGCCCGGGTTATGGTAATGAGCAGTTCTTC. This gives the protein CASSPGYGNEQFF.

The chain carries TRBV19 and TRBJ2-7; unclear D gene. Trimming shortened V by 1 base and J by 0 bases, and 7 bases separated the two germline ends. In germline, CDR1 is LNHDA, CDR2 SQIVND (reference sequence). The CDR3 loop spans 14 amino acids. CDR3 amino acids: CASSIALSSYEQYF. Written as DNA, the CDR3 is TGTGCCAGTAGTATAGCCCTGAGCTCCTACGAGCAGTACTTC. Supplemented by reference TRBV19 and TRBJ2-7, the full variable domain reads DGGITQSPKYLFRKEGQNVTLSCEQNLNHDAMYWYRQDPGQGLRLIYYSQIVNDFQKGDIAEGYSVSREKKESFPLTVTSAQKNPTAFYLCASSIALSSYEQYFGPGTRLTVT.

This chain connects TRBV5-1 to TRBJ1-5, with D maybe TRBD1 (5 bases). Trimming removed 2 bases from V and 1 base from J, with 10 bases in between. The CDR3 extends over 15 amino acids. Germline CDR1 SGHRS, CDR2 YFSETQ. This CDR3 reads CASSLGEMSNQPQHF. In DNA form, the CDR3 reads TGCGCCAGCAGCTTAGGGGAAATGAGCAATCAGCCCCAGCATTTT.

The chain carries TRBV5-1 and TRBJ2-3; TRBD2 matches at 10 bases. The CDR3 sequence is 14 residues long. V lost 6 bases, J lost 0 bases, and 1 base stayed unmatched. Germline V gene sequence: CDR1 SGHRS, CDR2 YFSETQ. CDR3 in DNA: TGCGCCAGCACTAGCGGGGGAAGCACAGATACGCAGTATTTT. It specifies CASTSGGSTDTQYF.

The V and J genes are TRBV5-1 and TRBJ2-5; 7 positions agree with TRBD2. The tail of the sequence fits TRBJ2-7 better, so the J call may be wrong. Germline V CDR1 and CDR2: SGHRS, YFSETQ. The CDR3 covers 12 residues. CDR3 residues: CASSLPGGEQYF. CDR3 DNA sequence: TGCGCCAGCAGCTTGCCGGGAGGCGAGCAGTACTTC.

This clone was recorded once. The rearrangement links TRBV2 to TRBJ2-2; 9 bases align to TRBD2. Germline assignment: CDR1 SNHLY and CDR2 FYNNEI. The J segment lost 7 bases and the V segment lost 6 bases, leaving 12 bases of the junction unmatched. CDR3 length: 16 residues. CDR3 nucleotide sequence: TGTGCCAGCAGCCACGGCGGAGGACTAGCGATCGGGGAGCTGTTTTTT. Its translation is CASSHGGGLAIGELFF.

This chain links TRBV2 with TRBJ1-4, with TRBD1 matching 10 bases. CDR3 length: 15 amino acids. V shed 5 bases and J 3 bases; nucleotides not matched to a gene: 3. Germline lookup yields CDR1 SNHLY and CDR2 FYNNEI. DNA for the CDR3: TGTGCCAGCAGTAAGGGACAGGGGTCTAATGAAAAACTGTTTTTT. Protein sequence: CASSKGQGSNEKLFF.